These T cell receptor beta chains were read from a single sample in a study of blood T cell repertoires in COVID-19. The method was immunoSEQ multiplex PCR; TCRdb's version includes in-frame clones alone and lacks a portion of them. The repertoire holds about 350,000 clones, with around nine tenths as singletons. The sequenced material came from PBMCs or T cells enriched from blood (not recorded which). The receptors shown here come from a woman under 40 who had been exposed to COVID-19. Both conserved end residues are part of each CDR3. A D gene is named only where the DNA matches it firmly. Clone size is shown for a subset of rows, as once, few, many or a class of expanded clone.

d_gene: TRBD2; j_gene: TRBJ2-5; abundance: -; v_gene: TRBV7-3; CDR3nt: TGTGCCAGCAGCGCGGGACTAGCGGGAGGGGAGACCCAGTACTTC; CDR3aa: CASSAGLAGGETQYF
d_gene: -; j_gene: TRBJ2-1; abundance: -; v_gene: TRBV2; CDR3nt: TGTGCCAGCAGAATGGACAACTACAATGAGCAGTTCTTC; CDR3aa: CASRMDNYNEQFF
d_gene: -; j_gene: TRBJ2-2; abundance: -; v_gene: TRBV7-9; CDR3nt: TGTGCCAGCAGCGAGAGGAACACCGGGGAGCTGTTTTTT; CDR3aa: CASSERNTGELFF
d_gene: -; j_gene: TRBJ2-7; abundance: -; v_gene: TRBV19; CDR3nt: TGTGCCAGTAGTATAGGTCGCGGGGACTACGAGCAGTACTTC; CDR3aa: CASSIGRGDYEQYF
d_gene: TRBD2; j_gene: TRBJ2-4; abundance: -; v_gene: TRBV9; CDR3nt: TGTGCCAGCAGCACCGACCGGGACTACAAAAACATTCAGTACTTC; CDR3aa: CASSTDRDYKNIQYF
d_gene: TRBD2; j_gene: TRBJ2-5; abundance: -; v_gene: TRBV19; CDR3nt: TGTGCCAGTAGTATCCCCCTAGCGGGAAAAGAGACCCAGTACTTC; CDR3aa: CASSIPLAGKETQYF
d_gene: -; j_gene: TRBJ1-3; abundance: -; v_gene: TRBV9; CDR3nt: TGTGCCAGCAGCGTAGGGCCGGGAAACACCATATATTTT; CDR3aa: CASSVGPGNTIYF
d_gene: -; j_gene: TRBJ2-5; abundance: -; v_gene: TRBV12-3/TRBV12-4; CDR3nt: TGTGCCAGCAGTTTTAGCGATATAGAGACCCAGTACTTC; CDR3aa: CASSFSDIETQYF
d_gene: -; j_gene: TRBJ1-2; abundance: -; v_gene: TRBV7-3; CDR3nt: TGTGCCAGCAGCGCACCAAACAGGGAGTATGGCTACACCTTC; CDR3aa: CASSAPNREYGYTF
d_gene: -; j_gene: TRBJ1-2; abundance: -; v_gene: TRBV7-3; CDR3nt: TGTGCCAGCAGCCTCTACGGAGACTTACACTATGGCTACACCTTC; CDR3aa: CASSLYGDLHYGYTF
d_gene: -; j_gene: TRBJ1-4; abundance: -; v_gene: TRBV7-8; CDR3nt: TGTGCCAGCAGCTTAGAAGAATTCGGGCGGGGGACTAATGAAAAACTGTTTTTT; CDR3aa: CASSLEEFGRGTNEKLFF
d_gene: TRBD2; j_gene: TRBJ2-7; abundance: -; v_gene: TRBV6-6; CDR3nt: TGTGCCAGCAGTCCGAGGACTAGCGGGAGACAATCCTACGAGCAGTACTTC; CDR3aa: CASSPRTSGRQSYEQYF
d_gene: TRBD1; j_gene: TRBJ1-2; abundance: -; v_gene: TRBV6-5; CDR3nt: TGTGCCAGCACACCCGGGACAGGGGATGATGGCTACACCTTC; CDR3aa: CASTPGTGDDGYTF
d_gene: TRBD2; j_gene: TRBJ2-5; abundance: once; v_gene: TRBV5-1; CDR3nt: TGCGCCAGCAGCTTGGTCGGACTAGAAGGAGAGACCCAGTACTTC; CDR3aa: CASSLVGLEGETQYF
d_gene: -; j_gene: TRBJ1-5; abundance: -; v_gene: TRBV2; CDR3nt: TGTGCCAGCAGTGGGATCGGGGGGGCGGACCAGCCCCAGCATTTT; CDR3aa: CASSGIGGADQPQHF
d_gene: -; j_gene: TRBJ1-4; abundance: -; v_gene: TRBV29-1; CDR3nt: TGCAGCGTTACGGACAGTCCTGGTGAAAAACTGTTTTTT; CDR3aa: CSVTDSPGEKLFF
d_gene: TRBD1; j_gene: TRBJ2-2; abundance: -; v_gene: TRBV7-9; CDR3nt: TGTGCCAGCAGCCAAGCCGACAGGGGTAACACCGGGGAGCTGTTTTTT; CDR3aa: CASSQADRGNTGELFF
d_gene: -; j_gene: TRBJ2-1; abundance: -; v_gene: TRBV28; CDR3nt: TGTGCCAGCAGTTTTCCTCCCTCAGGGTTCGTTGAGGACAATGAGCAGTTCTTC; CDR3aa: CASSFPPSGFVEDNEQFF
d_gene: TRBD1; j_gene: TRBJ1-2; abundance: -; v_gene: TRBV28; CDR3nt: TGTGCCAGCAGTCAGGACAGGGGGTATGGCTACACCTTC; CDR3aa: CASSQDRGYGYTF
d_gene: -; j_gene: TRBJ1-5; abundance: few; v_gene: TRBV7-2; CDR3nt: TGTGCCAGCAGCCGCGGACGCCCGGGGGGTAGCAATCAGCCCCAGCATTTT; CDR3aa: CASSRGRPGGSNQPQHF
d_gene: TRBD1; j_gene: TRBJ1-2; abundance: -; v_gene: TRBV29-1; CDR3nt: TGCAGCGTTGAGGGACAGTTATACTATGGCTACACCTTC; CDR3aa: CSVEGQLYYGYTF
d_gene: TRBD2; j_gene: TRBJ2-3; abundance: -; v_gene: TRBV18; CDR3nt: TGTGCCAGCTCACCCAGGGAGGGCGGGAGCACAGATACGCAGTATTTT; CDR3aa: CASSPREGGSTDTQYF
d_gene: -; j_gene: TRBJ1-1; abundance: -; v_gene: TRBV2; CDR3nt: TGTGCCAGCAGTGACCTACAGGGAGGGGCTTTCTTT; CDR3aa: CASSDLQGGAFF
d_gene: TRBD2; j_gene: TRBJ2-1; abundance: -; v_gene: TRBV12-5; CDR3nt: TGTGCTAGTGGTTTGCCTTCCACCGGGACTAGCGGTTACAATGAGCAGTTCTTC; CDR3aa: CASGLPSTGTSGYNEQFF
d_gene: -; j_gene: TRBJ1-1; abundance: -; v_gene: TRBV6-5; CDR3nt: TGTGCCAGCAGTTACGGCCCGGGGGGCACTGAAGCTTTCTTT; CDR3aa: CASSYGPGGTEAFF
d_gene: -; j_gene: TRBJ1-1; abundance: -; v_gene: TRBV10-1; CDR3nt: TGCGCCACCGCCAGTAGCCGGGGGAACACTGAAGCTTTCTTT; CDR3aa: CATASSRGNTEAFF
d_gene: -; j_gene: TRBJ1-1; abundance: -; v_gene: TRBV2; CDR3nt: TGTGCCAGCAGTGTGGGCAAAGATGAAGCTTTCTTT; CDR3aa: CASSVGKDEAFF
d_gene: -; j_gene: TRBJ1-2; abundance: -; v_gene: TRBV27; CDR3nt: TGTGCCAGCAGTTTTTCCCCCAGGGGCAATGGCTACACCTTC; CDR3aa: CASSFSPRGNGYTF
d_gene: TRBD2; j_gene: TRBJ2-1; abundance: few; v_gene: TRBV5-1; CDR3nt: TGCGCCAGCAGCTTGTGGACTAGCGGGAGCGATGAGCAGTTCTTC; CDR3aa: CASSLWTSGSDEQFF
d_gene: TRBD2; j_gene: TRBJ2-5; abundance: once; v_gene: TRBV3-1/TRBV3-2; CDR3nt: TGTGCCAGCAGCTGCAAAGAGCTAGCGGGAGTAGAGACCCAGTACTTC; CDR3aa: CASSCKELAGVETQYF
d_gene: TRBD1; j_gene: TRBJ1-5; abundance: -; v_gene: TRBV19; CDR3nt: TGTGCCAGTAGTAGGGACAGGGGGAATAGCAATCAGCCCCAGCATTTT; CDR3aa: CASSRDRGNSNQPQHF
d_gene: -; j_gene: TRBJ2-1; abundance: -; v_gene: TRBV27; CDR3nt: TGTGCCAGCAGTTGGCGGTTCTCCTACAATGAGCAGTTCTTC; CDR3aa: CASSWRFSYNEQFF
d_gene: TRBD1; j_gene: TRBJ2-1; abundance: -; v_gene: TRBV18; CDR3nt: TGTGCCAGTTCCGGGACAGGGGTGAATGAGCAGTTCTTC; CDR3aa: CASSGTGVNEQFF
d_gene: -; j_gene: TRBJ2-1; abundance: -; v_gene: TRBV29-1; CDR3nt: TGCAGCGTTCGGAGCCTCTCCTACAATGAGCAGTTCTTC; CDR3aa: CSVRSLSYNEQFF
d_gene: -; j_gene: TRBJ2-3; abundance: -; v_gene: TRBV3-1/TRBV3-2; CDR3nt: TGTGCCAGCAGCCAAGGGACTTCGGGGTGGAACACGCAGTATTTT; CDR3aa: CASSQGTSGWNTQYF
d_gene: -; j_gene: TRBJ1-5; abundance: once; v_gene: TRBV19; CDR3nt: TGTGCCAGTAATACACCCGGGACACCAAGTAGTCAGCCCCAGCATTTT; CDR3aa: CASNTPGTPSSQPQHF
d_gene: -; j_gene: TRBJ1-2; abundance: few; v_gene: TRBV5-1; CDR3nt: TGCGCCAGCAGCTTGGGAGAGCATGGCTACACCTTC; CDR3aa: CASSLGEHGYTF
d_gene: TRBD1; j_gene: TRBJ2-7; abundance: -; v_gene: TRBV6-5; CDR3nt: TGTGCCAGCCATACCGGGACAGGGGGGAACGAGCAGTACTTC; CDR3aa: CASHTGTGGNEQYF
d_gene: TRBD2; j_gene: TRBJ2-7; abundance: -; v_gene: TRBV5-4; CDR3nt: TGTGCCAGCAGGCCGGAAGTAGCGGGATTCTACGAGCAGTACTTC; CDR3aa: CASRPEVAGFYEQYF
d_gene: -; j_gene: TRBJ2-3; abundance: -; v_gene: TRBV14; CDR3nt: TGTGCCAGCAGCCAAGCGGGAGCCGGTACGCAGTATTTT; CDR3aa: CASSQAGAGTQYF
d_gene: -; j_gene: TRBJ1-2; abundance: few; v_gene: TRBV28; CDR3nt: TGTGCCAGCAGTTTGGCAGGGTTAGAGGGCTACACCTTC; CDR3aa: CASSLAGLEGYTF
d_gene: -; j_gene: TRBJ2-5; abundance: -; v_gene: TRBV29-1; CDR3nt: TGCAGCGTTGGACTTGCCGAGACCCAGTACTTC; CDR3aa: CSVGLAETQYF
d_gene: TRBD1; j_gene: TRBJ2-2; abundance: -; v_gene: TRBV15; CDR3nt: TGTGCCACCAGCAGAAGTGGAACAGGGGAAAACACCGGGGAGCTGTTTTTT; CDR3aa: CATSRSGTGENTGELFF
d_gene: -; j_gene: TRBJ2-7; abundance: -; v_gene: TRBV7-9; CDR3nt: TGTGCCAGCAGCACCAGGGACTCCCCGAGCTCCTACGAGCAGTACTTC; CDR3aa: CASSTRDSPSSYEQYF
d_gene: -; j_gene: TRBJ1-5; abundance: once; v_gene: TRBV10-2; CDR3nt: TGCGCCAGCAGTTCCTCGCAGAGGTTTTGGCAGCCCCAGCATTTT; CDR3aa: CASSSSQRFWQPQHF
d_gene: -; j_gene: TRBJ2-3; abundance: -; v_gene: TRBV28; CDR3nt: TGTGCCAGCAGTTTATCCATAGACTCCTCCGGCCACGGTACGCAGTATTTT; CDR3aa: CASSLSIDSSGHGTQYF